Described below is a single T cell receptor (beta chain) sequence and its context. This specimen belongs to a study of blood T cells in healthy people across ages. CDR1 and CDR2 from the germline V gene are SGHDT and YYEEEE. V gave up 3 bases and J gave up 1 base, with 14 bases separating them. This CDR3 spans 15 amino acids. Primed by a sample-barcoded 5' primer and a J-beta primer mix, a second PCR proceeded for 7 to 11 cycles. TCRdb redid the calling of the 5' RACE reads with MiXCR, one entry per CDR3 protein. The repertoire holds 800,000 or so distinct CDR3 sequences, with approximately 25% as singletons. A further study also used this sample, focusing on T cells of mothers and their children.

This TCR was sampled from a boy between 10 and 17 years old in good health. This chain uses TRBV5-6 with TRBJ2-7, with D tentatively TRBD2 (5 bases). Sequenced sample: blood. The DNA for the CDR3 is TGTGCCAGCAGCTGGCGGATGCGGGCTTCCTACGAGCAGTACTTC. Amino acids: CASSWRMRASYEQYF. Combining the CDR3 with reference TRBV5-6 and TRBJ2-7 gives the whole variable domain DAGVTQSPTHLIKTRGQQVTLRCSPKSGHDTVSWYQQALGQGPQFIFQYYEEEERQRGNFPDRFSGHQFPNYSSELNVNALLLGDSALYLCASSWRMRASYEQYFGPGTRLTVT.